Below are 19 T cell receptor beta chains sequenced from a single sample in a study of cytomegalovirus exposure and HLA in healthy donors. The PCR ran on 60 Vbeta and 13 Jbeta primers. Method: immunoSEQ multiplex PCR; TCRdb's copy keeps in-frame clones and lacks some. Recorded for this sample: about 84,000 clones. The sequenced sample consisted of PBMCs. Receptors originate from a man aged 45-65 years in good health and CMV-seronegative.

CDR3 DNA sequence: TGTGCCAGCAGCACCACAGGGGGCCCTAACTATGGCTACACCTTC. Translation gives CASSTTGGPNYGYTF. The chain links TRBV5-5 to TRBJ1-2, with 9 positions matching TRBD1. The V gene end was trimmed by 4 bases and the J gene end by 0 bases; junction bases not matched to a gene: 4. CDR1 and CDR2 (germline): SGHKS, YYEKEE (reference sequence). This CDR3 comprises 15 residues.

The DNA of the CDR3 is TGTGCCAGCAGCGTAGACGGAGGTAGCTACACTGAAGCTTTCTTT. It codes for CASSVDGGSYTEAFF. The chain employs TRBV9 and TRBJ1-1; D is unclear. V was cut by 0 bases and J by 3 bases, with 12 bases left in between. The germline gives CDR1 SGDLS, CDR2 YYNGEE. This CDR3 has 15 residues.

This sequence joins TRBV15 and TRBJ1-1; D not certain. Germline V lookup: CDR1 LNHNV, CDR2 YYDKDF (reference sequence). With 1 base removed from V and 1 base from J, the gap between germline ends came to 16 bases. The CDR3 has 17 amino acids. CDR3 amino acids: CATSRGIVLETNTEAFF. The CDR3 DNA sequence: TGTGCCACCAGCAGAGGGATTGTATTGGAGACGAACACTGAAGCTTTCTTT.

The CDR3 here is CASSARGGFVGELFF. The CDR3 DNA sequence: TGTGCCAGCAGCGCACGGGGGGGATTTGTCGGGGAGCTGTTTTTT. This chain links TRBV9 with TRBJ2-2; 8 bases agree with TRBD2. This CDR3 has 15 amino acids. Germline CDR1 SGDLS, CDR2 YYNGEE. V shed 3 bases and J 7 bases; nucleotides not matched to a gene: 8.

The chain links TRBV19 to TRBJ1-5; D ambiguous. The germline V and J ends were trimmed by 4 bases and 0 bases, with 4 bases remaining between them. Germline V gene lookup returns CDR1 LNHDA and CDR2 SQIVND (reference sequence). This CDR3 region has 13 residues. CDR3 residues: CASSTHSNQPQHF. The CDR3 DNA reads as TGTGCCAGTAGTACCCATAGCAATCAGCCCCAGCATTTT.

V and J are TRBV6-4 and TRBJ1-6, with 7 bases identical to TRBD1. The CDR3 has 16 residues. V lost 3 bases, J lost 5 bases, and 7 bases stayed unmatched. CDR1 and CDR2 from the germline V gene are MRHNA and SNTAGT. Here the CDR3 DNA reads TGTGCCAGCAGTGAGTCTACAGGGGTAGATAATTCACCCCTCCACTTT. It translates to CASSESTGVDNSPLHF.

V gene TRBV7-2 combines with J gene TRBJ1-6; D may be TRBD1 (5 bases). The V gene lost 1 base and the J gene lost 7 bases, with 14 bases spanning the gap. Germline values: CDR1 SGHTA, CDR2 FQGNSA. CDR3 length: 16 residues. Here the CDR3 DNA reads TGTGCCAGCAGCTTAGGTACGGGGGTTCACAATTCACCCCTCCACTTT. It yields the protein CASSLGTGVHNSPLHF.

The chain carries TRBV4-2 and TRBJ2-7; D perhaps matches TRBD1 (5 bases). V was trimmed by 0 bases and J by 5 bases, leaving 11 bases between them. Germline CDR1 LGHNA, CDR2 YNFKEQ. This CDR3 is 14 amino acids long. The CDR3 DNA reads as TGTGCCAGCAGCCAAGAAAAGACAGCCCACGAGCAGTACTTC. It yields the protein CASSQEKTAHEQYF.

The chain combines TRBV5-1 with TRBJ2-1; maybe TRBD1 (6 bases). Germline assignment: CDR1 SGHRS and CDR2 YFSETQ. V lost 2 bases, J lost 3 bases, and 12 bases lay in between. The CDR3 extends over 15 amino acids. CDR3 nucleotides: TGCGCCAGCAGCTTACAGGGAACATTCTACAATGAGCAGTTCTTC. Translated: CASSLQGTFYNEQFF.

The chain recombines TRBV6-1 with TRBJ2-7; weak D call: TRBD1 (6 bases). CDR1 MNHNS and CDR2 SASEGT come from the germline V gene. V lost 7 bases and J lost 3, with 13 bases in between. The length of the CDR3 is 13 residues. In DNA form, the CDR3 reads TGTGCCAGCAACAGGGTACCTTTCTACGAGCAGTACTTC. Amino acid sequence: CASNRVPFYEQYF.

As DNA, the CDR3 is TGTGCCAGCAGCGCAAATTCCTACGAGCAGTACTTC. Translated, it gives CASSANSYEQYF. This chain joins TRBV9 and TRBJ2-7; D call uncertain. CDR1 SGDLS and CDR2 YYNGEE come from the germline V gene. Between the trimmed V and J ends, which lost 3 bases and 1 base, there was a span of 5 bases. The CDR3 spans 12 residues.

The chain links TRBV5-1 to TRBJ1-1; 7 nucleotides agree with TRBD1. CDR1 is SGHRS, CDR2 YFSETQ, per germline. The CDR3 totals 16 residues. Trimming removed 0 bases from V and 1 base from J; junction bases left unmatched: 6. The CDR3 DNA reads TGCGCCAGCAGCTTGGCCTCTGGACAGGAGAACACTGAAGCTTTCTTT. This gives the protein CASSLASGQENTEAFF.

The chain carries TRBV29-1 and TRBJ1-1; D possibly corresponds to TRBD1 (6 bases). Germline-derived CDR1 and CDR2 are SQVTM and ANQGSEA. This CDR3 contains 13 residues. V shed 7 bases and J shed 3 bases, with 15 bases lying between them. The CDR3 region is CSAQGNEYTEAFF. In DNA form, the CDR3 reads TGCAGCGCACAGGGTAATGAGTACACTGAAGCTTTCTTT.

The chain carries TRBV5-1 and TRBJ1-4; D unclear. Germline V gene lookup returns CDR1 SGHRS and CDR2 YFSETQ. The V end was cut by 0 bases, the J end by 7 bases, with 19 bases between. CDR3 length: 17 residues. In nucleotides, the CDR3 is TGCGCCAGCAGCTTGGGTTTCCGGACTTCGGCTGTTGAAAAACTGTTTTTT. Translated, it gives CASSLGFRTSAVEKLFF.

This sequence joins TRBV7-9 and TRBJ1-2, with unresolved D. In germline, CDR1 is SEHNR, CDR2 FQNEAQ (reference sequence). Deletions cut 5 bases from V and 6 bases from J, with 13 bases between. This CDR3 has 13 amino acids. CDR3 loop: CASSLPSTDGYTF. CDR3 DNA: TGTGCCAGCAGCCTCCCCAGTACAGATGGCTACACCTTC.

The chain is built from TRBV7-9 and TRBJ1-5; TRBD1 aligns across 8 bases. The V segment lost 5 bases and the J segment 0 bases; nucleotides outside the gene matches: 3. Germline V gene data show CDR1 as SEHNR and CDR2 as FQNEAQ (reference sequence). CDR3 length: 15 residues. CDR3 DNA: TGTGCCAGCAGCAAGGACAGGGCTAGCAATCAGCCCCAGCATTTT. It codes for CASSKDRASNQPQHF.

The chain combines TRBV5-1 with TRBJ2-6; D remains unclear. The length of the CDR3 is 14 residues. V was pared by 4 bases and J by 1 base, with 6 bases between. Looked up from germline, CDR1 is SGHRS and CDR2 is YFSETQ. The CDR3 protein is CASSMQSGANVLTF. The DNA of the CDR3 is TGCGCCAGCAGCATGCAGTCTGGGGCCAACGTCCTGACTTTC.

This sequence joins TRBV27 and TRBJ2-5, with D hard to call. There are 13 residues in the CDR3. Germline V gene sequence: CDR1 MNHEY, CDR2 SMNVEV (reference sequence). V lost 5 bases and J lost 5, with 12 bases in between. CDR3 nucleotides: TGTGCCAGCAGTCGCAAGGCCGGGGAGACCCAGTACTTC. Translation gives CASSRKAGETQYF.

The chain carries TRBV28 and TRBJ1-5; 7 positions match TRBD1. Germline V CDR1 and CDR2: MDHEN, SYDVKM. Trimming removed 5 bases from V and 5 bases from J; junction bases left unmatched: 6. The CDR3 has 14 amino acids. The CDR3 loop is CASSRQGRYQPQHF. The CDR3, as DNA: TGTGCCAGCAGTCGACAGGGTCGCTATCAGCCCCAGCATTTT.